This is a list of T cell receptor beta chains from one sample in a study of control samples from healthy donors and cancer patients. TCRdb's table, derived via immunoSEQ multiplex PCR, lists solely in-frame clones and lacks some. The data show over 150,000 clones, just over 95% seen once. The sequencing sample was made of blood. These receptors originate from a woman in her twenties or thirties in good health. The CDR3 runs from the conserved cysteine through the conserved F or W. Fields, in order: D gene, J gene, V gene, clone size, CDR3 DNA, CDR3 protein. A D gene is named only where the DNA matches it firmly. Some rows mark clone size as missing; the rest say once, few, many or name a class of expanded clone.

>.|TRBJ2-2|TRBV9|few
TGTGCCAGCAGCGTAGATCCGGCGCCCGGGGAGCTGTTTTTT
CASSVDPAPGELFF
>TRBD2|TRBJ2-7|TRBV4-1|once
TGCGCCAGCAGCCAAGAGCGGCGCGGGGGGGCCCACGAGCAGTACTTC
CASSQERRGGAHEQYF
>TRBD1|TRBJ2-7|TRBV2|.
TGTGCCAGCAACCGGGACAGGGACTACGAGCAGTACTTC
CASNRDRDYEQYF
>.|TRBJ1-5|TRBV3-1/TRBV3-2|.
TGTGCCAGCAGCGCTGTCAGGGGATTCAATCAGCCCCAGCATTTT
CASSAVRGFNQPQHF
>.|TRBJ1-4|TRBV6-5|.
TGTGCCAGCAGGAGTATGAGGGGTACTAATGAAAAACTGTTTTTT
CASRSMRGTNEKLFF
>.|TRBJ1-4|TRBV2|.
TGTGCCAGCACCGGCCAAGGGGCAGAAAAACTGTTTTTT
CASTGQGAEKLFF
>.|TRBJ2-7|TRBV7-9|.
TGTGCCAGCAGCTACAGGGGACTCTCCTACGAGCAGTACTTC
CASSYRGLSYEQYF
>TRBD2|TRBJ2-1|TRBV9|.
TGTGCCAGCAGCTTTAGCGGGAGTTCCTACAATGAGCAGTTCTTC
CASSFSGSSYNEQFF
>.|TRBJ1-3|TRBV4-2|.
TGTGCCAGCAGCCAGACAAGAAACACCATATATTTT
CASSQTRNTIYF
>TRBD1|TRBJ2-1|TRBV6-5|.
TGTGCCAGCAGCCCGGGACAGGGGATCTACAATGAGCAGTTCTTC
CASSPGQGIYNEQFF
>TRBD1|TRBJ2-4|TRBV6-1|.
TGTGCCAGCAGTGACGGGACAGACCTAGCCAAAAACATTCAGTACTTC
CASSDGTDLAKNIQYF
>TRBD2|TRBJ2-7|TRBV5-1|.
TGCGCCAGCAGCATTAGACTAGCGGGGGGATACGAGCAGTACTTC
CASSIRLAGGYEQYF
>TRBD2|TRBJ2-7|TRBV28|few
TGTGCCATCCTAGCGGGAGGAAAATACGAGCAGTACTTC
CAILAGGKYEQYF
>.|TRBJ1-2|TRBV12-3/TRBV12-4|.
TGTGCCAGCAGCCGTTTTGACGGTGGCTACACCTTC
CASSRFDGGYTF
>.|TRBJ1-1|TRBV28|.
TGTGCCAGCAGTTTGGGCACTGAAGCTTTCTTT
CASSLGTEAFF
>.|TRBJ2-7|TRBV6-1|.
TGTGCCAGCAGTGAAGCCCCCGGGGGCGCGTACGAGCAGTACTTC
CASSEAPGGAYEQYF
>.|TRBJ1-5|TRBV7-9|.
TGTGCCAGCAGCTTAGAAGGACAGCCCCAGCATTTT
CASSLEGQPQHF
>TRBD1|TRBJ1-2|TRBV7-9|few
TGTGCCAGCAGCGGAACAGGGGAGAATGGCTACACCTTC
CASSGTGENGYTF
>.|TRBJ2-1|TRBV18|.
TGTGCCAGCTCACCGAACAATGAGCAGTTCTTC
CASSPNNEQFF
>.|TRBJ1-6|TRBV7-9|.
TGTGCCAGCAGCCTCCGTCGATTGGGCAATTCACCCCTCCACTTT
CASSLRRLGNSPLHF
>.|TRBJ1-1|TRBV25-1|.
TGTGCCAGCAGTGAAAAAGTGAACACTGAAGCTTTCTTT
CASSEKVNTEAFF
>.|TRBJ1-5|TRBV5-6|.
TGTGCCAGCAGCTCGTGGACTGGGTCTCCAGGCAATCAGCCCCAGCATTTT
CASSSWTGSPGNQPQHF
>.|TRBJ1-2|TRBV11-2|.
TGTGCCAGCAGCCGCGATAGAAACTATGGCTACACCTTC
CASSRDRNYGYTF
>.|TRBJ2-3|TRBV10-3|.
TGTGCCATCAGTGAAGGCTGGGGGAGCACAGATACGCAGTATTTT
CAISEGWGSTDTQYF
>.|TRBJ2-3|TRBV14|.
TGTGCCAGCAGCCAAGGGACAGCGCAGTATTTT
CASSQGTAQYF
>.|TRBJ2-7|TRBV5-6|.
TGTGCCAGCAGCGACCGAGGCCTGGGGGCCTACGAGCAGTACTTC
CASSDRGLGAYEQYF
>.|TRBJ1-4|TRBV18|.
TGTGCCAGCTCACCCGGGACGAGTGAAAAACTGTTTTTT
CASSPGTSEKLFF
>TRBD2|TRBJ2-7|TRBV19|once
TGTGCCAGTAGTACCGGGACTAGCGGGAGGTGGAGGGACGAGCAGTACTTC
CASSTGTSGRWRDEQYF
>.|TRBJ1-3|TRBV9|.
TGTGCCAGCTTACAGGGTGCTGGAAACACCATATATTTT
CASLQGAGNTIYF
>.|TRBJ1-4|TRBV7-9|.
TGTGCCAGCAGCTTAGCGGTTGGCTTTGAAAAACTGTTTTTT
CASSLAVGFEKLFF
>TRBD2|TRBJ2-1|TRBV2|.
TGTGCCAGCAGGGCTAGCGGGGGCAAATACAATGAGCAGTTCTTC
CASRASGGKYNEQFF
>.|TRBJ1-3|TRBV12-3/TRBV12-4|.
TGTGCCAGCCGCTCTGGAAACACCATATATTTT
CASRSGNTIYF
>TRBD1|TRBJ1-5|TRBV19|.
TGTGCCAGTAGCGAGACAGGGATTCAGCCCCAGCATTTT
CASSETGIQPQHF
>TRBD1|TRBJ1-5|TRBV19|.
TGTGCCAGTAGTATGGGGACAGGGGGTTATAGCAATCAGCCCCAGCATTTT
CASSMGTGGYSNQPQHF
>.|TRBJ1-6|TRBV7-8|.
TGTGCCAGCAGCTTAGTCGGTATGGATTCACCCCTCCACTTT
CASSLVGMDSPLHF
>TRBD2|TRBJ2-5|TRBV28|.
TGTGCCAGCAGTTTACTAGCGGGAGGTTGGGAGACCCAGTACTTC
CASSLLAGGWETQYF
>.|TRBJ1-5|TRBV5-1|.
TGCGCCAGCAGCTTGGAGGGTTATAGCAATCAGCCCCAGCATTTT
CASSLEGYSNQPQHF
>TRBD2|TRBJ2-5|TRBV5-4|.
TGTGCCAGCAGCTTGTACCGAGCGGGAGGAGAGACCCAGTACTTC
CASSLYRAGGETQYF
>TRBD2|TRBJ2-3|TRBV5-4|.
TGTGCCAGCAGCCGGTCCCTTAGCGGGGGGGCCTTAGATACGCAGTATTTT
CASSRSLSGGALDTQYF
>.|TRBJ2-4|TRBV6-6|.
TGTGCCAGCAGTCCTAGCTCAAAAAACATTCAGTACTTC
CASSPSSKNIQYF
>.|TRBJ1-5|TRBV19|.
TGTGCCAGTAGTCTTCTGGATCAGCCCCAGCATTTT
CASSLLDQPQHF
>.|TRBJ2-3|TRBV6-5|.
TGTGCCAGCTCCAGAGCGACTAGCACAGATACGCAGTATTTT
CASSRATSTDTQYF
>TRBD2|TRBJ2-1|TRBV19|.
TGTGCCAGTAGAGACAGCGGGGGGCCCCCCTACAATGAGCAGTTCTTC
CASRDSGGPPYNEQFF
>TRBD2|TRBJ2-7|TRBV9|.
TGTGCCAGCAGCGCGACTAGCGGGAACGAGCAGTACTTC
CASSATSGNEQYF
>.|TRBJ1-2|TRBV28|.
TGTGCCAGCAGTCTAGGTCGGAACTATGGCTACACCTTC
CASSLGRNYGYTF